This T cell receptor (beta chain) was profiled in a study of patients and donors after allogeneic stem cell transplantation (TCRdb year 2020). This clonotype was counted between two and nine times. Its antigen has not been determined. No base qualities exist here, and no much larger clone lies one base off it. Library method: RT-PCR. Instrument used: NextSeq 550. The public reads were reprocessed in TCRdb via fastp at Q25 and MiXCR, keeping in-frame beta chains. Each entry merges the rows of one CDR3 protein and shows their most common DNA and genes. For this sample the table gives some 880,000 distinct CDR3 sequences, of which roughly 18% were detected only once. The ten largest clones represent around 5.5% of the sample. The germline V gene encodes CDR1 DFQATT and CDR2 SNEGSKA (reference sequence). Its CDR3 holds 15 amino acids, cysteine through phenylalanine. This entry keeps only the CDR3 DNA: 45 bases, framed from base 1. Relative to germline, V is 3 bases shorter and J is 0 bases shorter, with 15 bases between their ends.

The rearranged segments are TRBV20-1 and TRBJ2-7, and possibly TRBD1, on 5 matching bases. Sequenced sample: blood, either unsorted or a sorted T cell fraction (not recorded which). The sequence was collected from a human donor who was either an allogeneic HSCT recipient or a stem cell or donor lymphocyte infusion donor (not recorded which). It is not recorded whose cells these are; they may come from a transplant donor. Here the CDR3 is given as CSASLSGGHSYEQYF. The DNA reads TGCAGTGCTAGTCTTTCTGGCGGACACTCCTACGAGCAGTACTTC.